This section outlines one TCR beta chain sequence together with its context. Its target is not known. The data are from a study of cytomegalovirus exposure and HLA in healthy donors. Whole-study context: In an early release, HLA-typed donors contributed about 80 million unique TCR sequences. Findings and caveats of the study: A list of 150 or so TCR beta chains associated with cytomegalovirus was given. The classifier reportedly diagnosed cytomegalovirus status with high specificity and sensitivity.

The PCR contained 60 Vbeta and 13 Jbeta primers. Clones were sequenced by immunoSEQ multiplex PCR, and TCRdb holds only the in-frame ones, with some missing. The table has over 100,000 clones, over 65% seen once; the top ten hold approximately 8%. This sequence originates from a woman between 40 and 55 years old in good health and CMV-seropositive. Material for sequencing was PBMCs.

The CDR3 DNA sequence: TGCGCCAAAGCCCCTCGCTTCTACGAGCAGTACTTC. Translated: CAKAPRFYEQYF. This rearrangement joins TRBV23-1 to TRBJ2-7; D is uncertain. TRBV23-1 is an ORF, with its function uncertain. With 10 bases removed from V and 3 bases from J, the gap between germline ends came to 13 bases. This CDR3 spans 12 amino acids.